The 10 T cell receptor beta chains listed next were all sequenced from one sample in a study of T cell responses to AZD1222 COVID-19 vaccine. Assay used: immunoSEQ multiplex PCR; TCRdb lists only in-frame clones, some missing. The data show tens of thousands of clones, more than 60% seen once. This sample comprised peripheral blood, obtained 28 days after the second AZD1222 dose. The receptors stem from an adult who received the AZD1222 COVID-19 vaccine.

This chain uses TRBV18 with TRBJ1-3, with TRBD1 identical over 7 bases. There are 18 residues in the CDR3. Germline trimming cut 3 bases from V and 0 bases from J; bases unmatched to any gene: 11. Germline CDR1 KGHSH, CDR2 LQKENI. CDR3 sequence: CASSPGLTGARSGNTIYF. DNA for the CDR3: TGTGCCAGCTCACCGGGGCTTACAGGGGCCCGCTCTGGAAACACCATATATTTT.

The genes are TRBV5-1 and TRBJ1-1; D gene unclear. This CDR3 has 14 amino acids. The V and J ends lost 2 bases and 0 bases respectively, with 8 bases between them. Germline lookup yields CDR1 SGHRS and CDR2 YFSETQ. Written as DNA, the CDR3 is TGCGCCAGCAGCTTTACGTCCCTGAACACTGAAGCTTTCTTT. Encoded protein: CASSFTSLNTEAFF.

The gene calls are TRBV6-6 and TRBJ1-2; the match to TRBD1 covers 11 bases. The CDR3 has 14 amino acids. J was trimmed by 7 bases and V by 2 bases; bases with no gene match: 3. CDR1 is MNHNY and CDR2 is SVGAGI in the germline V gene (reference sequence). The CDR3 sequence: CASSYGTGGAGYTF. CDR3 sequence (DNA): TGTGCCAGCAGTTACGGGACAGGGGGGGCTGGCTACACCTTC.

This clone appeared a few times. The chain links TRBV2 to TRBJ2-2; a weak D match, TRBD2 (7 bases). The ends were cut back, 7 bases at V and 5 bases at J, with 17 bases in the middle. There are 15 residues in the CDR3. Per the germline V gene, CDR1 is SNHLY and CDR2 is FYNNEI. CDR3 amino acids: CASTQGRVRTGELFF. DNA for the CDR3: TGTGCCAGCACTCAGGGGAGGGTACGGACCGGGGAGCTGTTTTTT.

DNA of the CDR3: TGTGCCAGCAGCCAAGTAAGGAGCACCGGGGAGCTGTTTTTT. Translating it yields CASSQVRSTGELFF. The chain is built from TRBV4-2 and TRBJ2-2, with unresolved D. Germline V gives CDR1 LGHNA, CDR2 YNFKEQ. V was cut by 1 base and J by 4 bases, with 7 bases left in between. This CDR3 has 14 residues.

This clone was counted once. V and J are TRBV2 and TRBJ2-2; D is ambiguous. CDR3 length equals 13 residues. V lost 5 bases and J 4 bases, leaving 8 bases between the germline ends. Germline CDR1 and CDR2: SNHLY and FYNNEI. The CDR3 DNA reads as TGTGCCAGCAGTTTGGGTTCCACCGGGGAGCTGTTTTTT. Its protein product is CASSLGSTGELFF.

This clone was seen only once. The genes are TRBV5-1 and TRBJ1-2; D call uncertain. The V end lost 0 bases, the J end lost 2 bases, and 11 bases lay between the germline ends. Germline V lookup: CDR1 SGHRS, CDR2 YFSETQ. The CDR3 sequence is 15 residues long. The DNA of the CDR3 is TGCGCCAGCAGCTTGGGAGACCCCCGCAACTATGGCTACACCTTC. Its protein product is CASSLGDPRNYGYTF.

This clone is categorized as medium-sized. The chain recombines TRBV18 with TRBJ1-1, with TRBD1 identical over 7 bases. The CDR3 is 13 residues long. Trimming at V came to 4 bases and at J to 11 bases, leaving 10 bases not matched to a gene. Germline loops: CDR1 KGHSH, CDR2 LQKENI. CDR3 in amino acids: CASSLGTGADAFF. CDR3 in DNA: TGTGCCAGCTCACTCGGCACAGGGGCAGACGCTTTCTTT.

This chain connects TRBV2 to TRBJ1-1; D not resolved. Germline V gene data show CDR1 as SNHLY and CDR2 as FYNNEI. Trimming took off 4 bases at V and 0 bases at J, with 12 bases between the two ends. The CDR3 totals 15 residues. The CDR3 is CASSAQTFMNTEAFF. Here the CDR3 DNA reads TGTGCCAGCAGTGCCCAGACTTTTATGAACACTGAAGCTTTCTTT.

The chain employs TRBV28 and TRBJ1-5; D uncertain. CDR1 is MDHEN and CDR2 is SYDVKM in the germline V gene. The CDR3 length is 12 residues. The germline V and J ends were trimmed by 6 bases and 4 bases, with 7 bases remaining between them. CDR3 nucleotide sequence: TGTGCCAGCAGACAGCTGAATCAGCCCCAGCATTTT. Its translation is CASRQLNQPQHF. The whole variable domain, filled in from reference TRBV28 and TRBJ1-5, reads DVKVTQSSRYLVKRTGEKVFLECVQDMDHENMFWYRQDPGLGLRLIYFSYDVKMKEKGDIPEGYSVSREKKERFSLILESASTNQTSMYLCASRQLNQPQHFGDGTRLSIL.